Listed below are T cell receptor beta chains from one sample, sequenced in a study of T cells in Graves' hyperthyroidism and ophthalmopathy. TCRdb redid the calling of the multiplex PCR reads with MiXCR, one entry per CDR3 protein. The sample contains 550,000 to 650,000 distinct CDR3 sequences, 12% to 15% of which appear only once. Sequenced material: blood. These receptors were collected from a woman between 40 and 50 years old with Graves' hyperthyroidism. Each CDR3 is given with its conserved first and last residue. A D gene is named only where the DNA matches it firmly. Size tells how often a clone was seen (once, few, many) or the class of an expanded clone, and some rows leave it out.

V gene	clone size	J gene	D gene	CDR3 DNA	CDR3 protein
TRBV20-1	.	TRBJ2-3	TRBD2	TGCAGTGCCGGCGGGAGGGCCGCTGGCACAGATACGCAGTATTTT	CSAGGRAAGTDTQYF
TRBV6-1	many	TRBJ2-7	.	TGTGCCAGCAGAAATTTAACAGGTTCCTACGAGCAGTACTTC	CASRNLTGSYEQYF
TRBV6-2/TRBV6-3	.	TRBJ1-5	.	TGTGCCAGCAGTTACTCGACAGGTCTCCCTGGCAATCAGCCCCAGCATTTT	CASSYSTGLPGNQPQHF
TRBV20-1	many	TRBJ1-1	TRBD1	TGCAGTGCTACAGTACAGGGGGTCCGCACCATGAACACTGAAGCTTTCTTT	CSATVQGVRTMNTEAFF
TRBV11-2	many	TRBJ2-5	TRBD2	TGTGCCAGCAGCTTAAAGCCGCTAGCGGGAGAGACCCAGTACTTC	CASSLKPLAGETQYF
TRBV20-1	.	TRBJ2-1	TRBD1	TGCAGTGCTAGAGACCACAGGGGAATACACAATGAGCAGTTCTTC	CSARDHRGIHNEQFF
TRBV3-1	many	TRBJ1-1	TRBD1	TGTGCCAGCAGCCAAAGGGGGCGGACTGAAGCTTTCTTT	CASSQRGRTEAFF
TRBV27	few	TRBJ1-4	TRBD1	TGTGCCAGCAGGCGGGACAGTTGGGGAGGAACAAGCGAAAAACTGTTTTTT	CASRRDSWGGTSEKLFF
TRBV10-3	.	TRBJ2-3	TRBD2	TGTGCCATCAGTGAGTCTCCGCCGGGACTAGCGGGGGGCACAGATACGCAGTATTTT	CAISESPPGLAGGTDTQYF
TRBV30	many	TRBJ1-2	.	TGTGCCTGGAGGGGCACAGGGAAGGGCTACACCTTC	CAWRGTGKGYTF
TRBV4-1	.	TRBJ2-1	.	TGCGCCAGCAGCCAACAGCAGATTCAGGGCCCGGCGGGGTCCTACAATGAGCAGTTCTTC	CASSQQQIQGPAGSYNEQFF
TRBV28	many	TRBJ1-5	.	TGTGCCAGCACTCTCACGTGGGGTCAGCCCCAGCATTTT	CASTLTWGQPQHF
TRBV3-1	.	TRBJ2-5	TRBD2	TGTGCCAGCAGCCAACTCCTAGCGGGAGAGACCCAGTACTTC	CASSQLLAGETQYF
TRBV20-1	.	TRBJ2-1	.	TGCAGTGCTAGGTTTGGTCTTCTGCAGTTCTTC	CSARFGLLQFF
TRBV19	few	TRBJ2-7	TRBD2	TGTGCCAGTAGTACCTCGGGACTAGCGGAAAGTCCCTACGAGCAGTACTTC	CASSTSGLAESPYEQYF
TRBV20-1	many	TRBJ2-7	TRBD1	TGCAGTGCTAGACCTAAGCTGAGGACAGGGATTGCCTACGAGCAGTACTTC	CSARPKLRTGIAYEQYF
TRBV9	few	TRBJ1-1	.	TGTGCCAGCAGCGGCGGCAGGGTATCCACTGAAGCTTTCTTT	CASSGGRVSTEAFF